One sample yielded the 13 T cell receptor beta chains listed below, sequenced in a study of human T cells and chemical hapten exposure. Extraction yielded total RNA from whole blood (unfractionated). TCRdb itself ran the 5' RACE reads through MiXCR, one entry per CDR3 protein. The sample includes about 140,000 distinct CDR3 sequences, around 4% of them seen just once. The receptor source for this set is a female donor in good health.

This clonotype was seen repeatedly, ten times or more. The rearrangement uses TRBV12-3 or TRBV12-4 and TRBJ2-2; D gene unclear. The germline V and J ends were trimmed by 3 bases and 3 bases, with 8 bases remaining between them. The CDR3 totals 14 residues. The CDR3 protein is CASSFSPDTGELFF. The CDR3, as DNA: TGTGCCAGCAGTTTTAGCCCCGACACCGGGGAGCTGTTTTTT.

This clonotype was detected ten times or more. J is TRBJ2-3 and V is TRBV6-1; TRBD2 matches 9 bases. Per the germline V gene, CDR1 is MNHNS and CDR2 is SASEGT. The ends lost 5 bases at V and 6 bases at J; junction bases unmatched: 6. This CDR3 has 14 residues. The chain's CDR3 is CASSPGLATDTQYF. DNA for the CDR3: TGTGCCAGCAGTCCGGGACTAGCAACCGATACGCAGTATTTT.

This clonotype was seen a handful of times. This may stem from a read error, because a much larger clone lies one nucleotide away. V usage is TRBV20-1 and J usage is TRBJ1-1; TRBD1 might be the D (5 bases). Per germline, CDR1 DFQATT and CDR2 SNEGSKA (reference sequence). The CDR3 spans 14 residues. As DNA, the CDR3 is TGCGGTGCTAGAGGGGCTTCCGGGGACACTGAAGCTTTCTTT. Translation: CGARGASGDTEAFF.

In its sample, this clonotype was seen many times. The chain couples TRBV5-1 to TRBJ2-7, with 10 bases matching TRBD1. The ends lost 4 bases at V and 5 bases at J; junction bases unmatched: 9. The CDR3 is made up of 15 amino acids. Germline assignment: CDR1 SGHRS and CDR2 YFSETQ. The CDR3 here is CASSPGTGVLNEQYF. Written as DNA, the CDR3 is TGCGCCAGCAGCCCCGGGACAGGGGTTCTAAACGAGCAGTACTTC.

This sequence joins TRBV14 and TRBJ2-2, with 8 bases matching TRBD1. Germline V lookup: CDR1 SGHDN, CDR2 FVKESK. V shed 4 bases, J shed 1 base, and the junction held 8 bases outside the gene matches. This CDR3 has 17 amino acids. The CDR3 DNA reads as TGTGCCAGCAGCCCATACACCGGGACAGGGAACACCGGGGAGCTGTTTTTT. As protein: CASSPYTGTGNTGELFF.

There are many counts of this clonotype. In DNA, the CDR3 is TGCGCCAGCAGCTTAAGGACGGGGAACACTGAAGCTTTCTTT. It yields the protein CASSLRTGNTEAFF. The V gene is TRBV5-1, the J gene TRBJ1-1; D gene uncertain. Per germline, CDR1 SGHRS and CDR2 YFSETQ. There are 14 residues in the CDR3. Between the trimmed V and J ends, which lost 2 bases and 1 base, there was a span of 9 bases.

This clonotype has a count of ten or more. The V gene is TRBV10-3, the J gene TRBJ2-3, with TRBD2 matching 7 bases. Trimming took 4 bases from V and 1 from J; bases not matched to a gene: 5. The CDR3 is made up of 15 amino acids. Germline V lookup: CDR1 ENHRY, CDR2 SYGVKD. The CDR3 is CAISGPGLRTDTQYF. CDR3 in DNA: TGTGCCATCAGTGGGCCGGGACTACGCACAGATACGCAGTATTTT.

This clonotype was detected ten times or more. The rearrangement links TRBV3-1 to TRBJ2-5; TRBD2 aligns across 14 bases. This CDR3 has 16 residues. Germline lookup yields CDR1 LGHDT and CDR2 YNNKEL (reference sequence). V lost 1 base to trimming and J lost 5 bases; unmatched junction nucleotides: 3. The CDR3 spells CASSQGLAGGRETQYF. The CDR3 region has the DNA TGTGCCAGCAGCCAAGGACTAGCGGGGGGGAGGGAGACCCAGTACTTC.

This clonotype was seen many times. The V gene is TRBV28, the J gene TRBJ1-5; D remains ambiguous. The CDR3 length is 16 residues. Trimming shortened V by 5 bases and J by 7 bases, and 21 bases separated the two germline ends. The germline V gene has CDR1 MDHEN and CDR2 SYDVKM. CDR3 region: CASSAPPPQAGQPQHF. CDR3 nucleotides: TGTGCCAGCAGTGCCCCCCCCCCCCAGGCAGGCCAGCCCCAGCATTTT. Full variable domain (remainder filled in from reference TRBV28 and TRBJ1-5): DVKVTQSSRYLVKRTGEKVFLECVQDMDHENMFWYRQDPGLGLRLIYFSYDVKMKEKGDIPEGYSVSREKKERFSLILESASTNQTSMYLCASSAPPPQAGQPQHFGDGTRLSIL.

This clonotype came up many times. The rearrangement joins TRBV6-2 or TRBV6-3 to TRBJ2-2; TRBD1 aligns across 7 bases. Germline assignment: CDR1 MNHEY and CDR2 SVGEGT. The junction had 3 bases not matched to a gene; V was cut back by 5 bases and J by 6 bases. This CDR3 comprises 13 residues. The CDR3 region is CASSRTGAGELFF. The CDR3 region has the DNA TGTGCCAGCAGTCGAACAGGGGCCGGGGAGCTGTTTTTT.

This clonotype has a count of ten or more. CDR3 sequence reads: CSAEPQRGGTHETQYF. The CDR3 coding sequence is TGCAGTGCTGAGCCCCAGCGGGGGGGGACCCATGAGACCCAGTACTTC. The chain is built from TRBV20-1 and TRBJ2-5, with 10 bases lining up with TRBD2. With 5 bases clipped from V and 5 bases from J, the junction kept 14 bases outside the gene matches. Germline CDR1 and CDR2: DFQATT and SNEGSKA (reference sequence). The CDR3 extends over 16 amino acids.

This clonotype was counted many times. The chain links TRBV3-1 to TRBJ2-2, with 10 bases matching TRBD2. The V segment lost 4 bases and the J segment 5 bases; nucleotides outside the gene matches: 10. The germline V gene encodes CDR1 LGHDT and CDR2 YNNKEL (reference sequence). This CDR3 has 17 amino acids. This CDR3 reads CASSPRGSGGITGELFF. The CDR3, as DNA: TGTGCCAGCAGCCCCCGGGGTAGCGGGGGGATTACCGGGGAGCTGTTTTTT.

This clonotype was observed many times. The chain links TRBV5-4 to TRBJ2-3; D might be TRBD2 (5 bases). CDR3 size: 14 residues. Per the germline V gene, CDR1 is SGHNT and CDR2 is YYREEE (reference sequence). V was clipped by 0 bases and J by 1 base, with 6 bases between them. In nucleotides, the CDR3 is TGTGCCAGCAGCTTGGGACTACGCACAGATACGCAGTATTTT. Encoded protein: CASSLGLRTDTQYF.